What follows are 9 T cell receptor beta chains derived from one specimen sequenced in a study of Graves' ophthalmopathy and Graves' hyperthyroidism. Amplifying from RNA transcripts, the study obtained TCR beta CDR3 regions. Second-round multiplex PCR came after first-round RT-PCR with HTBI primers. TCRdb redid the calling of the multiplex PCR reads with MiXCR, one entry per CDR3 protein. The repertoire holds almost 750,000 distinct CDR3 sequences, with 40% as singletons. Sequencing was performed on peripheral blood. The source of these receptors is an adult man with Graves' ophthalmopathy.

Written as DNA, the CDR3 is TGTGCCAGTAGTACCCCTCGGAGGCCTATTAGCAATCAGCCCCAGCATTTT. Protein: CASSTPRRPISNQPQHF. The chain uses TRBV19 and TRBJ1-5; no clear D gene. Germline V CDR1 and CDR2: LNHDA, SQIVND (reference sequence). V was shortened by 4 bases and J by 0 bases, with 16 bases between the two germline ends. The CDR3 consists of 17 residues.

This clonotype was observed at least ten times. This rearrangement joins TRBV7-8 to TRBJ2-7; D gene uncertain. This CDR3 contains 13 residues. The V end lost 1 base, the J end lost 2 bases, and 6 bases lay between the germline ends. CDR1 SGHVS and CDR2 FQNEAQ come from the germline V gene. DNA for the CDR3: TGTGCCAGCAGCTTAGGTGATCCCTACGAGCAGTACTTC. This encodes CASSLGDPYEQYF.

This clonotype was picked up a small number of times. Written as DNA, the CDR3 is TGTGCCAGCAGCCTCGACGGACAGGGGCGAAACGAGCAGTACTTC. It specifies CASSLDGQGRNEQYF. The chain joins TRBV6-6 to TRBJ2-7; 9 bases line up with TRBD1. CDR3 length: 15 amino acids. Germline trimming cut 6 bases from V and 5 bases from J; bases unmatched to any gene: 11. Germline CDR1 is MNHNY and CDR2 is SVGAGI (reference sequence).

This clonotype was found many times. This chain links TRBV7-9 with TRBJ2-7; TRBD1 aligns across 10 bases. The germline CDR1 and CDR2 sequences are SEHNR and FQNEAQ (reference sequence). This CDR3 is built from 12 residues. V was clipped by 4 bases and J by 12 bases; unmatched bases: 6. CDR3 DNA: TGTGCCAGCAGCTCGGGACAGGGGTGGTCGTACTTC. Its translation: CASSSGQGWSYF.

The chain uses TRBV9 and TRBJ1-4; D is uncertain. Trimming shortened V by 0 bases and J by 8 bases, and 17 bases separated the two germline ends. The CDR3 contains 16 residues. CDR1 is SGDLS, CDR2 YYNGEE, per germline. CDR3 sequence: CASSVGLGLPQEKLFF. The CDR3 nucleotides are TGTGCCAGCAGCGTAGGTTTAGGGTTACCACAGGAAAAACTGTTTTTT. Filled out from reference TRBV9 and TRBJ1-4, the complete variable domain reads DSGVTQTPKHLITATGQRVTLRCSPRSGDLSVYWYQQSLDQGLQFLIQYYNGEERAKGNILERFSAQQFPDLHSELNLSSLELGDSALYFCASSVGLGLPQEKLFFGSGTQLSVL.

Many counts were recorded for this clonotype. The chain links TRBV5-4 to TRBJ2-2, with D unresolved. Germline V gene lookup returns CDR1 SGHNT and CDR2 YYREEE (reference sequence). Trimming removed 0 bases from V and 4 bases from J, with 7 bases in between. The CDR3 covers 14 residues. CDR3 residues: CASSLEGRTGELFF. As DNA, the CDR3 is TGTGCCAGCAGCTTGGAGGGTCGCACCGGGGAGCTGTTTTTT. The whole variable domain, filled in from reference TRBV5-4 and TRBJ2-2, reads ETGVTQSPTHLIKTRGQQVTLRCSSQSGHNTVSWYQQALGQGPQFIFQYYREEENGRGNFPPRFSGLQFPNYSSELNVNALELDDSALYLCASSLEGRTGELFFGEGSRLTVL.

J is TRBJ1-5 and V is TRBV9, with TRBD1 as a possible D gene (5 bases). Germline CDR1 SGDLS, CDR2 YYNGEE. This CDR3 has 15 residues. The V end was cut by 7 bases, the J end by 7 bases, with 21 bases between. CDR3 DNA sequence: TGTGCCAGCTCACCACACCCAGGGCCGGAACAGCCCCAGCATTTT. Protein product: CASSPHPGPEQPQHF. Together with reference TRBV9 and TRBJ1-5, the CDR3 gives the full variable domain: DSGVTQTPKHLITATGQRVTLRCSPRSGDLSVYWYQQSLDQGLQFLIQYYNGEERAKGNILERFSAQQFPDLHSELNLSSLELGDSALYFCASSPHPGPEQPQHFGDGTRLSIL.

This clonotype was detected a few times. The chain combines TRBV7-9 with TRBJ2-7, with a weak D call TRBD1 (6 bases). The germline gives CDR1 SEHNR, CDR2 FQNEAQ (reference sequence). Trimming pared 6 bases from V and 1 base from J, leaving 16 bases between. CDR3 length equals 15 residues. The CDR3 sequence: CASSTQGSLSYEQYF. In DNA, the CDR3 is TGTGCCAGCAGTACGCAGGGGTCCCTATCCTACGAGCAGTACTTC.

Ten or more counts support this clonotype. The CDR3 DNA is TGCAGTGCTAGAGATCGATCAGCCTCCTACGAGCAGTACTTC. It yields the protein CSARDRSASYEQYF. V and J are TRBV20-1 and TRBJ2-7, with no clear D. V lost 0 bases, J lost 0 bases, and 9 bases lay in between. Germline V gives CDR1 DFQATT, CDR2 SNEGSKA (reference sequence). CDR3 size: 14 residues.